The clone carrying this TCR beta chain was counted once. Profiling that covered TCR beta VDJ and CDR3 relied on genomic DNA as its template. TCRdb re-called the reads through MiXCR, storing one row per CDR3 protein. The sample shows 100,000 to 120,000 distinct CDR3 sequences, 51% of them seen only once. This CDR3 comprises 15 residues. Germline V gene lookup returns CDR1 KGHDR and CDR2 SFDVKD. Losses at the gene ends were 4 bases for V and 2 bases for J; bases not matched to a gene: 6. These data originate in a study of CD8+CD57+ T cells in acquired aplastic anemia. Study-level background: The study obtained an average of 3.2 ug of DNA from sorted CD4+ and CD8+ cells. CD4+ cells from healthy donors averaged approximately 9.8 million reads.

The V and J genes are TRBV24-1 and TRBJ2-7; 8 bases align to TRBD2. The material sequenced was sorted CD4+, CD8+, or CD8+CD57+ T cells (not recorded which) from PBMCs. This clonotype was obtained from a human donor in good health, serving as a control. The CDR3 loop reads CATSDKLAETYEQYF. Here the CDR3 DNA reads TGTGCCACCAGTGACAAACTAGCGGAAACCTACGAGCAGTACTTC.